One and the same sample provided the 14 T cell receptor beta chains below, sequenced in a study of vaccination effects on CD4 cells after COVID-19. For these receptors, no antigen is known. In the ViraFEST assay, antigen-specific CD4+ clonotypes were identified by expansion after peptide-pool stimulation. CD4+ T cell isolation took place after 10 days of culture. Either the mRNA-1273 or the BNT162b2 vaccine was given to participants as two doses. Assay used: immunoSEQ multiplex PCR; TCRdb lists only in-frame clones, some missing. In the table there are tens of thousands of clones, about three quarters of which are singletons. The sequencing used CD4+ T cells from PBMCs cultured with HCoV-229E spike peptides, collected after COVID-19 vaccination. The receptors stem from a human donor who received a COVID-19 vaccine.

This rearrangement joins TRBV28 to TRBJ1-2; D is perhaps TRBD1 (6 bases). The V gene's germline CDR1 is MDHEN and CDR2 SYDVKM. The ends were cut back, 4 bases at V and 7 bases at J, with 10 bases in the middle. CDR3 length: 12 residues. CDR3 DNA: TGTGCCAGCAGTTCCACAGGGTTTGGCTACACCTTC. This gives the protein CASSSTGFGYTF.

The chain recombines TRBV6-5 with TRBJ1-4; D is perhaps TRBD1 (6 bases). Trimming shortened V by 6 bases and J by 4 bases, and 12 bases separated the two germline ends. The CDR3 consists of 14 residues. Germline V gene sequence: CDR1 MNHEY, CDR2 SVGAGI. Here the CDR3 DNA reads TGTGCCAGCAGGCGTGCAGGGGATAATGAAAAACTGTTTTTT. It is translated as CASRRAGDNEKLFF.

In this sample, this clone turned up once. V gene TRBV5-1 combines with J gene TRBJ2-5, with D hard to call. Germline V gene data show CDR1 as SGHRS and CDR2 as YFSETQ. CDR3 size: 14 residues. V lost 0 bases, J lost 1 base, and 7 bases lay in between. The CDR3 reads CASSLAGVQETQYF. The CDR3 DNA reads as TGCGCCAGCAGCTTGGCCGGAGTCCAAGAGACCCAGTACTTC.

The rearrangement joins TRBV6-5 to TRBJ1-1; D uncertain. CDR1 is MNHEY, CDR2 SVGAGI, per germline. This CDR3 has 13 amino acids. V was trimmed by 7 bases and J by 4 bases, leaving 13 bases between them. The CDR3 here is CASNSDTGTEAFF. The CDR3 DNA follows: TGTGCCAGCAATTCCGACACTGGCACTGAAGCTTTCTTT.

The count of this clone is one. This chain links TRBV19 with TRBJ1-2; weak D call: TRBD1 (5 bases). The CDR3 has 13 amino acids. Germline V CDR1 and CDR2: LNHDA, SQIVND (reference sequence). Trimming stripped 5 bases from V and 8 bases from J, with 15 bases between. The CDR3 loop reads CASSGLGVKGYTF. The CDR3 coding sequence is TGTGCCAGTAGTGGCCTAGGGGTAAAAGGCTACACCTTC.

The gene calls are TRBV28 and TRBJ1-5, with TRBD1 as a possible D gene (6 bases). Germline V CDR1 and CDR2: MDHEN, SYDVKM. V was shortened by 7 bases and J by 3 bases, with 16 bases between the two germline ends. The CDR3 extends over 15 amino acids. DNA of the CDR3: TGTGCCAGCACTTTCCCGGGGGGCAACAATCAGCCCCAGCATTTT. Its protein is CASTFPGGNNQPQHF.

The V and J genes are TRBV28 and TRBJ1-3; 7 bases are a match to TRBD1. V shed 5 bases, J shed 0 bases, and the junction held 10 bases outside the gene matches. The CDR3 has 17 residues. Germline V gene sequence: CDR1 MDHEN, CDR2 SYDVKM. The CDR3: CASSTKAQGNSGNTIYF. The DNA for the CDR3 is TGTGCCAGCAGTACAAAAGCACAGGGGAACTCTGGAAACACCATATATTTT.

Only one count was recorded for this clone. The genes are TRBV6-2 or TRBV6-3 and TRBJ1-5; 7 positions match TRBD1. In germline, CDR1 is MNHEY, CDR2 SVGEGT. The J segment lost 7 bases and the V segment lost 2 bases, leaving 8 bases of the junction unmatched. The CDR3 runs 15 residues. CDR3 DNA sequence: TGTGCCAGCAGTTACAGGTCGCCAGGGGGGCAGCCCCAGCATTTT. As protein: CASSYRSPGGQPQHF.

The V gene is TRBV4-1, the J gene TRBJ2-5, with TRBD1 matching over 12 bases. J lost 5 bases, V lost 3 bases, and 4 bases had no gene match. This CDR3 is 15 amino acids long. Germline CDR1 and CDR2: MGHRA and YSYEKL. CDR3 protein: CASSQGQGAWETQYF. CDR3 nucleotide sequence: TGCGCCAGCAGCCAGGGACAGGGGGCGTGGGAGACCCAGTACTTC.

V gene TRBV29-1 combines with J gene TRBJ1-5; D gene ambiguous. Trimming removed 4 bases from V and 1 base from J, with 5 bases in between. The length of the CDR3 is 12 residues. Germline lookup yields CDR1 SQVTM and CDR2 ANQGSEA. CDR3 loop: CSVGGSNQPQHF. In DNA form, the CDR3 reads TGCAGCGTTGGAGGGAGCAATCAGCCCCAGCATTTT.

The chain is built from TRBV6-5 and TRBJ2-3; possible D gene TRBD1, 5 bases. The V end was cut by 0 bases, the J end by 0 bases, with 7 bases between. This CDR3 has 15 residues. Germline V gene sequence: CDR1 MNHEY, CDR2 SVGAGI. For the CDR3, the DNA is TGTGCCAGCAGTTACTCGACAGACAGCACAGATACGCAGTATTTT. Protein product: CASSYSTDSTDTQYF.

This clone was observed a handful of times. V gene TRBV21-1 combines with J gene TRBJ2-7; the table's D call of TRBD1 was not tested on the DNA. TRBV21-1 is shown as a pseudogene. The CDR3 is 14 residues long. In DNA form, the CDR3 reads TGTGCCGGAGAGGACAGGGGCCCTCAGTACGAGCAGTACGTC. Protein sequence: CAGEDRGPQYEQYV.

The chain carries TRBV6-5 and TRBJ2-7; D may be TRBD2 (6 bases). CDR1 MNHEY and CDR2 SVGAGI come from the germline V gene. CDR3 length: 14 amino acids. V was cut by 7 bases and J by 6 bases, with 19 bases left in between. The chain's CDR3 is CASNLGSLGGEQYV. The CDR3 coding sequence is TGTGCCAGCAACCTGGGCAGCCTGGGGGGCGAGCAGTACGTC.

The chain combines TRBV7-2 with TRBJ2-1; TRBD1 agrees at 8 bases. The trim removed 1 base at V and 2 bases at J, leaving 1 base unmatched. CDR1 SGHTA and CDR2 FQGNSA come from the germline V gene. This CDR3 has 15 residues. The CDR3 spells CASSLDRGAYNEQFF. CDR3 bases: TGTGCCAGCAGCTTAGACAGGGGGGCCTACAATGAGCAGTTCTTC.